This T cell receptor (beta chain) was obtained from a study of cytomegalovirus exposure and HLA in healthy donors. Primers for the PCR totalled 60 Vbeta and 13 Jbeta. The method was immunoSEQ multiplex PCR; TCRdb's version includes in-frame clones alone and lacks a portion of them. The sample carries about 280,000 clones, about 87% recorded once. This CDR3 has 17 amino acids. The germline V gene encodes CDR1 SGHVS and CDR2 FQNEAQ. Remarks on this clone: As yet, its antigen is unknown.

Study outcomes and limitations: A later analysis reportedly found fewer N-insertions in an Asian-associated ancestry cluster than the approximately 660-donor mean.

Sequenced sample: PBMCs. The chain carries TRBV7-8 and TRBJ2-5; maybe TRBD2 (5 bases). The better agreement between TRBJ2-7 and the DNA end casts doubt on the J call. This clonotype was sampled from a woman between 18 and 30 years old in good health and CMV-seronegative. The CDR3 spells CASSLERPGRSTYEQYF. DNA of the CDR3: TGTGCCAGCAGCTTAGAGCGGCCGGGCAGATCGACCTACGAGCAGTACTTC.